This is a list of T cell receptor beta chains from one sample in a study of neurological immune-mediated disorders. MiXCR, applied by TCRdb to the 5' RACE reads, yields one record per CDR3 protein. Of about 46,000 distinct CDR3 sequences in the sample, 3% were seen once. Input material: PBMCs. These receptors all stem from a woman between 50 and 59 years old with multiple sclerosis. Both conserved end residues are part of each CDR3. Each record gives: V gene, J gene, CDR3 protein.

V: TRBV27
J: TRBJ2-2
CDR3: CASSFGQLNTGELFF

V: TRBV27
J: TRBJ2-3
CDR3: CASNLRGVPDTQYF

V: TRBV5-1
J: TRBJ2-1
CDR3: CASSFPIGTSGYNEQFF

V: TRBV5-1
J: TRBJ2-3
CDR3: CASSSNGLFTDTQYF

V: TRBV5-1
J: TRBJ2-7
CDR3: CASSLAGGPYEQYF

V: TRBV20-1
J: TRBJ2-6
CDR3: CSARDGGGANVLTF

V: TRBV2
J: TRBJ1-2
CDR3: CASSESSYGYTF

V: TRBV12-3/TRBV12-4
J: TRBJ1-2
CDR3: CASSSDRGQRGYTF

V: TRBV5-1
J: TRBJ1-1
CDR3: CASSGPGGGPYTEAFF

V: TRBV7-9
J: TRBJ1-3
CDR3: CASSLGGGPGSGNTIYF

V: TRBV5-1
J: TRBJ2-2
CDR3: CASSLARDSANTGELFF

V: TRBV20-1
J: TRBJ2-3
CDR3: CSASGRAGADTQYF

V: TRBV10-3
J: TRBJ1-3
CDR3: CAISEEEGNTIYF

V: TRBV6-5
J: TRBJ1-4
CDR3: CASSPGREKLFF

V: TRBV6-6
J: TRBJ1-2
CDR3: CASSGGSPPFYGYTF

V: TRBV6-1
J: TRBJ2-2
CDR3: CASSRDAGITNTGELFF

V: TRBV15
J: TRBJ2-3
CDR3: CATSRDFRGTDTQYF

V: TRBV5-1
J: TRBJ2-7
CDR3: CASSLTGYSYEQYF

V: TRBV29-1
J: TRBJ2-1
CDR3: CSVQPEAGLLNEQFF

V: TRBV24-1
J: TRBJ2-3
CDR3: CATSDASGPGADTQYF

V: TRBV20-1
J: TRBJ2-7
CDR3: CSARPGQNYEQYF

V: TRBV28
J: TRBJ2-5
CDR3: CASSPGGGLAGQETQYF

V: TRBV7-3
J: TRBJ2-1
CDR3: CASSSQPGRGNEQFF

V: TRBV12-3/TRBV12-4
J: TRBJ2-3
CDR3: CASSLVGTGRTDTQYF

V: TRBV7-2
J: TRBJ1-2
CDR3: CASSGTAGRVGYTF

V: TRBV20-1
J: TRBJ1-2
CDR3: CSAKRTGDYGYTF

V: TRBV11-2
J: TRBJ2-5
CDR3: CASSLEGGGGGTQYF

V: TRBV28
J: TRBJ2-2
CDR3: CASSYTGGAYTGELFF

V: TRBV7-9
J: TRBJ1-4
CDR3: CASSGYPYPGTGDEKLFF

V: TRBV6-6
J: TRBJ1-1
CDR3: CASSSLGEAFF

V: TRBV10-1
J: TRBJ2-3
CDR3: CASSDGLAGATDTQYF

V: TRBV5-1
J: TRBJ2-7
CDR3: CASSQPTSASSYEQYF

V: TRBV5-1
J: TRBJ2-7
CDR3: CASSSGGGTRSYEQYF

V: TRBV6-1
J: TRBJ2-1
CDR3: CASRPRLAGEFDEQFF

V: TRBV5-1
J: TRBJ2-2
CDR3: CASSQVETGTGNTGELFF

V: TRBV5-1
J: TRBJ2-1
CDR3: CASSLSGGSYNEQFF

V: TRBV20-1
J: TRBJ1-5
CDR3: CSARDFREGQPQHF

V: TRBV10-2
J: TRBJ1-1
CDR3: CASSGTSGNTEAFF

V: TRBV19
J: TRBJ2-2
CDR3: CATSGGRNTGELFF

V: TRBV5-1
J: TRBJ2-3
CDR3: CASSLAALTSTDTQYF

V: TRBV30
J: TRBJ2-1
CDR3: CAWTRTAYNEQFF

V: TRBV10-2
J: TRBJ1-1
CDR3: CTSSLGGAGMNTEAFF

V: TRBV20-1
J: TRBJ2-1
CDR3: CSATVSGGFSYNEQFF

V: TRBV5-1
J: TRBJ2-2
CDR3: CASSHWTGANTGELFF